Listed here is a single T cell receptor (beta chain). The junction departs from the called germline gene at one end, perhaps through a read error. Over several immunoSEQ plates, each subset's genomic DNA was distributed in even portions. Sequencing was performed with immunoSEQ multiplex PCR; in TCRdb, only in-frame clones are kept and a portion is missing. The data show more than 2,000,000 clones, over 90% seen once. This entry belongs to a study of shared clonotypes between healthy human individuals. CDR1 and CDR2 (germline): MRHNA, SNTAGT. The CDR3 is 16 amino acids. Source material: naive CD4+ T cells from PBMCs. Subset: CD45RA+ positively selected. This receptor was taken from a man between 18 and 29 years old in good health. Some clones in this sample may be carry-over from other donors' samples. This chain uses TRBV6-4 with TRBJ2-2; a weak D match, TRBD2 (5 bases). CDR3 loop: CASGDSGVINTGELFF. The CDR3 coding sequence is TGTGCCAGCGGTGACTCCGGGGTCATTAACACCGGGGAGCTGTTTTTT.